The clone carrying this T cell receptor (beta chain) was detected only once. Its antigen is unidentified. PCR employed 60 Vbeta and 13 Jbeta primers. Repertoires were generated with immunoSEQ multiplex PCR, while TCRdb's copy carries only in-frame clones and drops some. The sample consists of about 140,000 clones, around 75% of them appearing once. The CDR3 is 13 residues long. The V segment lost 3 bases and the J segment 6 bases; nucleotides outside the gene matches: 2. Germline V gives CDR1 SGDLS, CDR2 YYNGEE. This sample is drawn from a study of cytomegalovirus exposure and HLA in healthy donors. The study, taken as a whole, reports: Links to common viral pathogens appeared, in a later analysis, for several of the most significant clusters. Earlier analysis found most TCR beta V segments productive about 87% or about 30% of the time.

The sequence was collected from a woman under 40 in good health and CMV-seronegative. What was sequenced was PBMCs. The J gene is TRBJ2-3, the V gene TRBV9; 9 bases agree with TRBD1. The DNA of the CDR3 is TGTGCCAGCAGCGGACAGGGGGGGGATACGCAGTATTTT. This codes for CASSGQGGDTQYF.